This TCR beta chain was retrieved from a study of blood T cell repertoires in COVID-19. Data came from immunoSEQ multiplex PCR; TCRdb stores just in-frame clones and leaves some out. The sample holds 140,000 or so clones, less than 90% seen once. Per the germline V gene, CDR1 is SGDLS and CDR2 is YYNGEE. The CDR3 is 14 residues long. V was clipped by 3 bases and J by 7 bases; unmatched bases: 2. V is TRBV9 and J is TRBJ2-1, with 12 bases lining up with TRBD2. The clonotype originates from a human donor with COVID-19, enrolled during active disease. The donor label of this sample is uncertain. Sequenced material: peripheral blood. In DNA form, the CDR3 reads TGTGCCAGCAGCGAGCTAGCGGGGGGGAATGAGCAGTTCTTC. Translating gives CASSELAGGNEQFF.